This TCR beta chain derives from a study of T cell changes during pregnancy in multiple sclerosis. J lost 3 bases, V lost 9 bases, and 1 base had no gene match. The V gene's germline CDR1 is ENHRY and CDR2 SYGVKD. CDR3 length equals 12 residues. Data came from immunoSEQ multiplex PCR; TCRdb stores just in-frame clones and leaves some out. The data contain about 58,000 clones, roughly nine tenths of them singletons. The chain combines TRBV10-3 with TRBJ2-5; 10 nucleotides line up with TRBD1. Sequenced material: CD4+ T cells from peripheral blood mononuclear cells, taken after pregnancy. The sequence was collected from a female donor in good health, enrolled as a control in a pregnancy study. DNA of the CDR3: TGTGCCATTGGGACAGGGGAAGAGACCCAGTACTTC. This sequence encodes CAIGTGEETQYF.